This T cell receptor (beta chain) was sequenced during a study of cytomegalovirus exposure and HLA in healthy donors. General study points: Overall, about 160 TCR beta chains were annotated as cytomegalovirus-associated. A missense variant in DCLRE1C was later tied to TCR beta V- and J-gene trimming. A later analysis reportedly identified an Asian-associated ancestry cluster as carrying fewer N-insertions than the roughly 670-donor mean.

This clone was observed a few times. The target antigen is unknown. Nominal health characterized the donors when sampled, though unrecorded immune exposures were likely. The CDR3 has 14 residues. The ends were cut back, 5 bases at V and 8 bases at J, with 15 bases in the middle. CDR1 SGHVS and CDR2 FQNEAQ come from the germline V gene. PCR was performed using 60 Vbeta and 13 Jbeta primers. Profiled with immunoSEQ multiplex PCR; TCRdb holds only in-frame clones, not every one. The data contain about 140,000 clones, roughly 77% of them singletons. V gene TRBV7-8 combines with J gene TRBJ1-4; no clear D gene. The sequencing input was PBMCs. This clonotype was obtained from a female donor in good health and CMV-seronegative. In DNA form, the CDR3 reads TGTGCCAGCAGCCCCAGGTCAGCAAGCGAAAAACTGTTTTTT. This sequence encodes CASSPRSASEKLFF.